These 28 T cell receptor beta chains came from one sample sequenced in a study of T cells in Graves' hyperthyroidism and ophthalmopathy. RNA transcripts served as the template for amplifying TCR beta CDR3 regions. Using the HTBI primer set, a first-round RT-PCR was run on the TCR CDR3. Via MiXCR, TCRdb re-called the multiplex PCR reads, giving one row per CDR3 protein. Of roughly 700,000 distinct CDR3 sequences listed, approximately 36% are singletons. What was sequenced was blood. These receptors came from a woman in her thirties or forties with Graves' hyperthyroidism.

The genes are TRBV7-3 and TRBJ2-5; the match to TRBD1 covers 7 bases. The DNA end is a closer match to TRBJ2-1, so the J assignment may be wrong. Germline V gene sequence: CDR1 SGHTA, CDR2 FQGTGA. This CDR3 region has 15 residues. For the CDR3, the DNA is TGTGCCAGCAGCTTAGAAGGACAGGTCTACAATGAGCAGTTCTTC. This encodes CASSLEGQVYNEQFF.

The chain couples TRBV20-1 to TRBJ1-4, with 9 bases fitting TRBD1. Trimming removed 4 bases from V and 7 bases from J; junction bases left unmatched: 4. The CDR3 contains 13 residues. Germline V gene lookup returns CDR1 DFQATT and CDR2 SNEGSKA (reference sequence). The CDR3 bases are TGCAGTGCTATGGGACAGGGCGGTGAAAAACTGTTTTTT. It specifies CSAMGQGGEKLFF.

Notes on this clonotype: One end of the junction is discordant with germline, which a read error may explain. The chain couples TRBV12-3 or TRBV12-4 to TRBJ2-5, with 9 bases aligning to TRBD2. The CDR3 is 15 amino acids. The CDR3 DNA follows: TGTGCCGGCAGTTTACCCCTAGCGGGAAAAGAGACCCAGTACTTC. Translated, it gives CAGSLPLAGKETQYF.

Comment on this clonotype: This clone may be a read error of a much larger clone one base away. The rearrangement uses TRBV7-9 and TRBJ1-2, with D tentatively TRBD1 (6 bases). CDR3 length: 14 amino acids. Trimming cost V 7 bases and J 8 bases, with 20 bases left between them. The germline V gene has CDR1 SEHNR and CDR2 FQNEAQ (reference sequence). The CDR3 loop is CASNPGPDRGGYTF. Written as DNA, the CDR3 is TGTGCCAGCAACCCAGGTCCGGATAGGGGGGGCTACACCTTC.

The CDR3, as DNA: TGTGCCAGTAGTATAGGTGGAGTCGAGGAGACCCAGTACTTC. It codes for CASSIGGVEETQYF. The V call is TRBV19, the J call TRBJ2-5; no firm D call. V was clipped by 1 base and J by 5 bases, with 11 bases between them. Germline V CDR1 and CDR2: LNHDA, SQIVND (reference sequence). CDR3 length: 14 amino acids.

This clonotype has ten or more counts. The chain links TRBV11-2 to TRBJ1-4, with D perhaps TRBD1 (5 bases). V lost 4 bases and J lost 4, with 10 bases in between. Germline CDR1 is SGHAT and CDR2 is FQNNGV. The CDR3 spans 14 residues. This CDR3 reads CASSSGPYNEKLFF. In DNA, the CDR3 is TGTGCCAGCAGCTCGGGACCTTATAATGAAAAACTGTTTTTT. Full variable domain (remainder filled in from reference TRBV11-2 and TRBJ1-4): EAGVAQSPRYKIIEKRQSVAFWCNPISGHATLYWYQQILGQGPKLLIQFQNNGVVDDSQLPKDRFSAERLKGVDSTLKIQPAKLEDSAVYLCASSSGPYNEKLFFGSGTQLSVL.

Many counts were recorded for this clonotype. CDR3 residues: CASSERGPGITEAFF. As DNA, the CDR3 is TGTGCCAGCAGCGAAAGAGGGCCAGGGATTACTGAAGCTTTCTTT. The V call is TRBV7-2, the J call TRBJ1-1, with D maybe TRBD1 (5 bases). Trimming pared 5 bases from V and 5 bases from J, leaving 18 bases between. Per the germline V gene, CDR1 is SGHTA and CDR2 is FQGNSA. This CDR3 has 15 amino acids. The full variable domain, its missing parts supplied by reference TRBV7-2 and TRBJ1-1, is GAGVSQSPSNKVTEKGKDVELRCDPISGHTALYWYRQSLGQGLEFLIYFQGNSAPDKSGLPSDRFSAERTGGSVSTLTIQRTQQEDSAVYLCASSERGPGITEAFFGQGTRLTVV.

For this clonotype: The germline gene is not matched at one end of the junction; a read error may be the cause. J is TRBJ2-5 and V is TRBV6-1, with 7 nucleotides matching TRBD1. The CDR3 covers 13 residues. CDR1 is MNHNS and CDR2 is SASEGT in the germline V gene. The CDR3 is CASRGTAQGTQYF. The CDR3 DNA is TGTGCCAGCAGGGGGACAGCGCAAGGGACCCAGTACTTC.

The table lists this clonotype with a few counts. The chain is built from TRBV7-9 and TRBJ1-1; tentative D call: TRBD1 (6 bases). Trimming shortened V by 5 bases and J by 8 bases, and 21 bases separated the two germline ends. This CDR3 is built from 15 residues. Germline CDR1 reads SEHNR; CDR2 reads FQNEAQ (reference sequence). CDR3 protein: CASSPRGAPPEEAFF. The CDR3 bases are TGTGCCAGCAGCCCTAGGGGGGCGCCTCCCGAGGAAGCTTTCTTT.

J is TRBJ2-5 and V is TRBV6-1, with 7 nucleotides matching TRBD2. CDR3 size: 15 residues. The V segment lost 8 bases and the J segment 7 bases; nucleotides outside the gene matches: 16. Germline CDR1 MNHNS, CDR2 SASEGT. The DNA for the CDR3 is TGTGCCAGCGCGGGCAGCGGGGAGTCTCGGGGGACCCAGTACTTC. Protein: CASAGSGESRGTQYF.

This clonotype appeared a few times. The rearrangement joins TRBV19 to TRBJ1-5, with D perhaps matching TRBD1 (6 bases). This CDR3 is 14 amino acids long. V was clipped by 6 bases and J by 4 bases, with 13 bases between them. The germline gives CDR1 LNHDA, CDR2 SQIVND (reference sequence). CDR3 residues: CASRRAQGNQPQHF. The CDR3 DNA reads TGTGCCAGTAGGAGGGCCCAGGGGAATCAGCCCCAGCATTTT.

The rearrangement joins TRBV11-2 to TRBJ2-7; 13 bases fit TRBD2. This CDR3 has 16 residues. Trimming removed 3 bases from V and 2 bases from J; junction bases left unmatched: 4. Germline V CDR1 and CDR2: SGHAT, FQNNGV. This chain's CDR3 is CASSLGTSGVTYEQYF. The CDR3 DNA sequence: TGTGCCAGCAGCTTGGGGACTAGCGGGGTGACCTACGAGCAGTACTTC. The whole variable domain, filled in from reference TRBV11-2 and TRBJ2-7, reads EAGVAQSPRYKIIEKRQSVAFWCNPISGHATLYWYQQILGQGPKLLIQFQNNGVVDDSQLPKDRFSAERLKGVDSTLKIQPAKLEDSAVYLCASSLGTSGVTYEQYFGPGTRLTVT.

This chain joins TRBV2 and TRBJ1-4; a possible D gene is TRBD1 (5 bases). Germline V gene lookup returns CDR1 SNHLY and CDR2 FYNNEI. V was trimmed by 8 bases and J by 5 bases, leaving 12 bases between them. There are 13 residues in the CDR3. The CDR3 bases are TGTGCCAGCGAGAGACAGCGGAATGAAAAACTGTTTTTT. This codes for CASERQRNEKLFF.

This clonotype was seen at least ten times. The gene calls are TRBV7-8 and TRBJ2-7; 8 nucleotides match TRBD2. Germline CDR1 is SGHVS and CDR2 is FQNEAQ. The CDR3 runs to 15 residues. The V segment lost 3 bases and the J segment 3 bases; nucleotides outside the gene matches: 7. The CDR3 DNA reads TGTGCCAGCAGCTTTGACGGGACTAGTGGCTACGAGCAGTACTTC. As protein: CASSFDGTSGYEQYF.

This clonotype was seen many times. The chain carries TRBV20-1 and TRBJ1-2, with 11 bases aligning to TRBD1. V shed 4 bases and J 7 bases; nucleotides not matched to a gene: 5. Germline CDR1 is DFQATT and CDR2 is SNEGSKA (reference sequence). The CDR3 totals 13 residues. In DNA, the CDR3 is TGCAGTGCTACCGGGACAGGGGGAAGTGGCTACACCTTC. Translation: CSATGTGGSGYTF.

The rearrangement joins TRBV7-6 to TRBJ2-5; TRBD2 matches at 9 bases. The CDR3 runs to 17 residues. CDR1 and CDR2 (germline): SGHVS, FNYEAQ. The J segment lost 5 bases and the V segment lost 0 bases, leaving 10 bases of the junction unmatched. The CDR3 DNA is TGTGCCAGCAGCTTAGCCTCCCCGGGACTAGCTGTCGAGACCCAGTACTTC. It translates to CASSLASPGLAVETQYF.

This clonotype showed up just a few times. The CDR3 is CASSFYGVQETQYF. DNA of the CDR3: TGCGCCAGCAGCTTTTATGGGGTACAAGAGACCCAGTACTTC. V and J are TRBV5-1 and TRBJ2-5; D gene ambiguous. The CDR3 consists of 14 residues. CDR1 is SGHRS and CDR2 is YFSETQ in the germline V gene. The V and J ends lost 2 bases and 2 bases respectively, with 10 bases between them.

This clonotype was recorded many times. The chain has TRBV12-3 or TRBV12-4 and TRBJ2-7; perhaps TRBD1 as D (5 bases). The CDR3 spans 12 residues. V was cut by 6 bases and J by 9 bases, with 15 bases left in between. CDR3 bases: TGTGCCAGCAGCTCCAGGGTGGCTGTGCAGTACTTC. This encodes CASSSRVAVQYF.

This chain connects TRBV28 to TRBJ1-4; D gene uncertain. Per germline, CDR1 MDHEN and CDR2 SYDVKM. The V gene lost 6 bases and the J gene lost 7 bases, with 9 bases spanning the gap. The CDR3 consists of 12 residues. CDR3 loop: CASSNGPEKLFF. The CDR3, as DNA: TGTGCCAGCAGCAACGGACCTGAAAAACTGTTTTTT.

The chain couples TRBV10-3 to TRBJ1-1; 8 nucleotides agree with TRBD1. The CDR3 runs 14 residues. The germline gives CDR1 ENHRY, CDR2 SYGVKD. J was trimmed by 7 bases and V by 5 bases; bases with no gene match: 9. CDR3 DNA: TGTGCCATCAGTCCACCTGGACAGGGATATGAAGCTTTCTTT. Amino acids: CAISPPGQGYEAFF.

This chain connects TRBV9 to TRBJ2-5; D unclear. Germline CDR1 SGDLS, CDR2 YYNGEE. The CDR3 runs 13 residues. V was clipped by 0 bases and J by 5 bases, with 8 bases between them. The CDR3 DNA reads as TGTGCCAGCAGCGTAGAGGCACGGGAGACCCAGTACTTC. This encodes CASSVEARETQYF.

This sequence joins TRBV13 and TRBJ1-5; D unclear. CDR3 length equals 15 residues. V lost 2 bases, J lost 4 bases, and 12 bases lay in between. Germline CDR1 is PRHDT and CDR2 is FYEKMQ (reference sequence). CDR3 in DNA: TGTGCCAGCAGCTTATGGACTGAGGTGAATCAGCCCCAGCATTTT. As protein: CASSLWTEVNQPQHF.

This clonotype was recorded a few times. The J gene is TRBJ2-7, the V gene TRBV19, with TRBD2 identical over 8 bases. The CDR3 consists of 14 residues. Germline V gene data show CDR1 as LNHDA and CDR2 as SQIVND (reference sequence). With 3 bases clipped from V and 0 bases from J, the junction kept 1 base outside the gene matches. The CDR3 nucleotides are TGTGCCAGTAGTATGACTAGCGTCTCCTACGAGCAGTACTTC. Translated, it gives CASSMTSVSYEQYF. Full variable domain (missing parts from reference TRBV19 and TRBJ2-7): DGGITQSPKYLFRKEGQNVTLSCEQNLNHDAMYWYRQDPGQGLRLIYYSQIVNDFQKGDIAEGYSVSREKKESFPLTVTSAQKNPTAFYLCASSMTSVSYEQYFGPGTRLTVT.

In its sample, this clonotype was seen a few times. At one of its ends the junction is not consistent with the germline gene, which may arise from a read error. The genes are TRBV19 and TRBJ1-1; D might be TRBD1 (6 bases). The CDR3 consists of 16 residues. Germline-derived CDR1 and CDR2 are LNHDA and SQIVND (reference sequence). CDR3 DNA sequence: TGTGCCAGTAGTATGGATTCCAGGGGTCAGAACACTGAAGCTGTCTTT. Translating it yields CASSMDSRGQNTEAVF. The variable domain in full, completed from reference TRBV19 and TRBJ1-1, reads DGGITQSPKYLFRKEGQNVTLSCEQNLNHDAMYWYRQDPGQGLRLIYYSQIVNDFQKGDIAEGYSVSREKKESFPLTVTSAQKNPTAFYLCASSMDSRGQNTEAVFGQGTRLTVV.

This clonotype was seen a few times. A much larger clone lies a single base off, so this may be a read error. V gene TRBV10-3 combines with J gene TRBJ2-6, with 7 bases lining up with TRBD1. Germline V gene data show CDR1 as ENHRY and CDR2 as SYGVKD. The V segment lost 6 bases and the J segment 2 bases; nucleotides outside the gene matches: 4. CDR3 length equals 15 residues. The CDR3 nucleotides read TGTGCCATCAGCGACACAGGGGCTGGGGCCAACGTCCTGACTTTC. This gives the protein CAISDTGAGANVLTF.

This clonotype was seen ten or more times. The rearrangement uses TRBV2 and TRBJ1-5, with D unresolved. V lost 4 bases and J lost 0, with 10 bases in between. The germline V gene has CDR1 SNHLY and CDR2 FYNNEI. The CDR3 extends over 15 amino acids. CDR3 region: CASSVGSGSNQPQHF. CDR3 DNA: TGTGCCAGCAGTGTGGGGTCCGGTAGCAATCAGCCCCAGCATTTT. Drawing the rest from reference TRBV2 and TRBJ1-5, the complete variable domain is EPEVTQTPSHQVTQMGQEVILRCVPISNHLYFYWYRQILGQKVEFLVSFYNNEISEKSEIFDDQFSVERPDGSNFTLKIRSTKLEDSAMYFCASSVGSGSNQPQHFGDGTRLSIL.

On this clonotype itself: No conserved phenylalanine or tryptophan is present at the end of the CDR3, so a read error is the likely explanation. The DNA is left out, because the CDR3 cannot be placed on it with certainty; the CDR3 is given as TCRdb lists it. This sequence joins TRBV6-6 and TRBJ2-6; the D call in the table, TRBD1, was not verified against the DNA. The V gene's germline CDR1 is MNHNY and CDR2 SVGAGI (reference sequence). The CDR3 comprises 18 residues, both ends counted. This CDR3 is CASSKGTGQNSGANVLVL.

This chain uses TRBV7-9 with TRBJ2-2; D possibly matches TRBD1 or TRBD2 (5 bases each). The CDR3 contains 18 residues. CDR1 is SEHNR, CDR2 FQNEAQ, per germline (reference sequence). V lost 2 bases, J lost 4 bases, and 20 bases lay in between. The CDR3 region is CASSLPGPRDISTGELFF. The CDR3 region has the DNA TGTGCCAGCAGCTTACCGGGACCCAGAGATATATCCACCGGGGAGCTGTTTTTT.